This TCR beta chain came from a study of blood T cell repertoires in COVID-19. Study-wide context: The origin of the acute and convalescent COVID-19 samples was the United States, Italy and Spain. T cells, B-cell-depleted T cells, or PBMCs supplied cDNA or gDNA.

In the study's own analysis: The assay estimated nucleated cells by amplifying reference gene primers. The repertoire was sequenced with immunoSEQ multiplex PCR; TCRdb's copy has only in-frame clones and lacks some. V and J calls and clone size follow that table, whereas D and trimming were derived from the DNA. The sample lists some 670,000 clones; about 87% were seen once. The ends were cut back, 5 bases at V and 4 bases at J, with 3 bases in the middle. This CDR3 has 11 residues. Germline loops: CDR1 PRHDT, CDR2 FYEKMQ (reference sequence). The receptor's source is a woman between 18 and 30 years old with acute or convalescent COVID-19. What was sequenced was peripheral blood. The chain joins TRBV13 to TRBJ1-3; unclear D gene. For the CDR3, the DNA is TGTGCCAGCAGCCAGGGAAACACCATATATTTT. Its translation: CASSQGNTIYF.